The clone carrying this TCR beta chain was counted only a few times. V was pared by 0 bases and J by 4 bases, with 12 bases between. The CDR3 is 15 residues long. Germline values: CDR1 MGHRA, CDR2 YSYEKL. This sample was taken from a study of blood T cell repertoires in COVID-19. As for the study in general: Spain, Italy and the United States supplied samples that represented acute and convalescent COVID-19. PBMCs, B-cell-depleted T cells, or T cells were the source of the cDNA or gDNA that made up the material.

Original analysis: Reference gene primer amplification gave estimated nucleated cell counts. Generated by immunoSEQ multiplex PCR, the TCRdb table keeps only in-frame clones and is missing some. That table furnishes V, J and clone size, whereas the DNA furnished D and trimming. The sample lists over 150,000 clones, 85% to 95% occurring once. Sample: peripheral blood. The V call is TRBV4-1, the J call TRBJ1-1, with D perhaps matching TRBD1 (5 bases). The TCR sequence derives from a man in his fifties or sixties with acute or convalescent COVID-19. CDR3 sequence reads: CASSQDLLRGTEAFF. The CDR3 DNA is TGCGCCAGCAGCCAAGATTTGTTAAGGGGCACTGAAGCTTTCTTT.